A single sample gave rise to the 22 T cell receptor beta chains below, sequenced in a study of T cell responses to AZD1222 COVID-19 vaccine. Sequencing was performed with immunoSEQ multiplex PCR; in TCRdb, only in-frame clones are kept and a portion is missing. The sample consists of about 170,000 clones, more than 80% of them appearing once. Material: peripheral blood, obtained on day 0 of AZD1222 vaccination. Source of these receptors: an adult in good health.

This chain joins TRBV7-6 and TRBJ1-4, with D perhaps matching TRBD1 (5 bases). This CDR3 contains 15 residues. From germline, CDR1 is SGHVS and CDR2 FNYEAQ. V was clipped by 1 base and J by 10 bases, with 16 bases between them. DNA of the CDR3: TGTGCCAGCAGCTTAGGTCGGAGGGGTGGTGGAAAACTGTTTTTT. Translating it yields CASSLGRRGGGKLFF.

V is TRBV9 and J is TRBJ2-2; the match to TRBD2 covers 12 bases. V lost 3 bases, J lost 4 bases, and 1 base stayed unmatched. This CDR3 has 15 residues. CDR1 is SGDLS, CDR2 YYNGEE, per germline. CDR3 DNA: TGTGCCAGCAGCGGACTAGCGGGGGCCACCGGGGAGCTGTTTTTT. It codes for CASSGLAGATGELFF.

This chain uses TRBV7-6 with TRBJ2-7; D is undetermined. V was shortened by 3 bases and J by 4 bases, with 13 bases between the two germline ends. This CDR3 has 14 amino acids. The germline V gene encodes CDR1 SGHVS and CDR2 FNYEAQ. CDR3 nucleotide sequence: TGTGCCAGCAGCTTCTCCAGGTCCTTTTACGAGCAGTACGTC. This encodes CASSFSRSFYEQYV.

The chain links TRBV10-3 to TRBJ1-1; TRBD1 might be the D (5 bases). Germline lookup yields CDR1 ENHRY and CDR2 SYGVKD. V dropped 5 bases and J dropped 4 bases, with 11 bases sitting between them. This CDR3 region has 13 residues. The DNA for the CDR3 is TGTGCCATCAGTCCAGGGTTGGGCACTGAAGCTTTCTTT. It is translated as CAISPGLGTEAFF.

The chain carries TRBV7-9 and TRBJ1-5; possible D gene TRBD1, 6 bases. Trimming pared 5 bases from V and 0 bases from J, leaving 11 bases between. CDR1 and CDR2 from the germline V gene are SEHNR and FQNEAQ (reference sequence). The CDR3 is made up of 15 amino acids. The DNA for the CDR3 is TGTGCCAGCAGCCCCGGGACAATTAGCAATCAGCCCCAGCATTTT. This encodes CASSPGTISNQPQHF.

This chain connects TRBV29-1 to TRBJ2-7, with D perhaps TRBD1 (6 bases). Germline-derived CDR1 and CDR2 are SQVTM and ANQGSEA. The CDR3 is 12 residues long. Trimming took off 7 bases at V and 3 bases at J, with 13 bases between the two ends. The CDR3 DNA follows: TGCAGCGCTGGGGACAACAACTACGAGCAGTACTTC. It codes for CSAGDNNYEQYF.

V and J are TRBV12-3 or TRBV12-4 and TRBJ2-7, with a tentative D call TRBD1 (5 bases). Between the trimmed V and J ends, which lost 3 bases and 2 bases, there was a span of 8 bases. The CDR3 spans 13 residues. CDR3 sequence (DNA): TGTGCCAGCAGTTTGGACAACCCCTACGAGCAGTACTTC. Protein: CASSLDNPYEQYF.

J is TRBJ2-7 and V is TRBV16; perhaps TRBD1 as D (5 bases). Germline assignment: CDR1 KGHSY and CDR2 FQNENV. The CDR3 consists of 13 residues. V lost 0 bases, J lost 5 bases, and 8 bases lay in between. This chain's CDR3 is CASSQSRANEQYF. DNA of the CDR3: TGTGCCAGCAGCCAATCCAGGGCAAACGAGCAGTACTTC.

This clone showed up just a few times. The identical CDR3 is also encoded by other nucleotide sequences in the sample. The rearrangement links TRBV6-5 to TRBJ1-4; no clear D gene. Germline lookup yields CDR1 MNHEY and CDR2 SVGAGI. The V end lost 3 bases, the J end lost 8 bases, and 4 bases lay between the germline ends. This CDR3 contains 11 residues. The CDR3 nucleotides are TGTGCCAGCAGTTATGGCGAAAAACTGTTTTTT. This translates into CASSYGEKLFF.

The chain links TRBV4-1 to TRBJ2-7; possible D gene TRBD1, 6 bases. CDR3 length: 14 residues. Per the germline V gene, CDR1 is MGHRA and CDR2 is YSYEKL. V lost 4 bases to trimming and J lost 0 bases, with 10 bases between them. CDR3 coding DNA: TGCGCCAGCAGCCGGACAGAGTTCTCCTACGAGCAGTACTTC. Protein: CASSRTEFSYEQYF.

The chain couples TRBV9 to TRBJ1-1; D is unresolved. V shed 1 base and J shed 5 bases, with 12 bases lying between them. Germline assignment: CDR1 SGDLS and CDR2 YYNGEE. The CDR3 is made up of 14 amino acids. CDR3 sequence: CASSVTSKRTEAFF. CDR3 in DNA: TGTGCCAGCAGCGTAACATCCAAGAGGACTGAAGCTTTCTTT.

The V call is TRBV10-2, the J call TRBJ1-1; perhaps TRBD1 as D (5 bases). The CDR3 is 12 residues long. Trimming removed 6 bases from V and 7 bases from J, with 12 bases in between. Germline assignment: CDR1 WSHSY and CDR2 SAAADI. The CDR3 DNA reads TGCGCCAGCAGCGAGGGGATTGGTGAAGCTTTCTTT. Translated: CASSEGIGEAFF.

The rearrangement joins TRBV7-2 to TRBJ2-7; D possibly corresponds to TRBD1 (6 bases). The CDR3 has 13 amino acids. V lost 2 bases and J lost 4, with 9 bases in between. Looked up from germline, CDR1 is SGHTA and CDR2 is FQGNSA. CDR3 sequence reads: CASSLHRDYEQYF. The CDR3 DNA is TGTGCCAGCAGCTTACACAGGGATTACGAGCAGTACTTC.

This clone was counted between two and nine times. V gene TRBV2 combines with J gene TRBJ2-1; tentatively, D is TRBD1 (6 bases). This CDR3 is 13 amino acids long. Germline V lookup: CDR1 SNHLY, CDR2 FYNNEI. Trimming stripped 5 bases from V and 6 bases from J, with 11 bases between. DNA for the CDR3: TGTGCCAGCAGTCTGACAGGTCGCAATGAGCAGTTCTTC. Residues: CASSLTGRNEQFF.

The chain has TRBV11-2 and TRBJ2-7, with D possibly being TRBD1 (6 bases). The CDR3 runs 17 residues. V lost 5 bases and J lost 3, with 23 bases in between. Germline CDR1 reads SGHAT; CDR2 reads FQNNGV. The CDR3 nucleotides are TGTGCCAGCAGCGTCACTGATGGGTCCGGGACAAACTACGAGCAGTACTTC. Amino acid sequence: CASSVTDGSGTNYEQYF.

CDR3 sequence: CASSPPGQNYGYTF. The DNA of the CDR3 is TGTGCCAGCTCACCACCCGGACAAAACTATGGCTACACCTTC. The V and J genes are TRBV18 and TRBJ1-2; a weak D match, TRBD1 (5 bases). The CDR3 contains 14 residues. V was cut by 0 bases and J by 2 bases, with 7 bases left in between. The germline gives CDR1 KGHSH, CDR2 LQKENI. Full variable domain (outside the CDR3, taken from reference TRBV18 and TRBJ1-2): NAGVMQNPRHLVRRRGQEARLRCSPMKGHSHVYWYRQLPEEGLKFMVYLQKENIIDESGMPKERFSAEFPKEGPSILRIQQVVRGDSAAYFCASSPPGQNYGYTFGSGTRLTVV.

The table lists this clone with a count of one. The DNA for the CDR3 is TGCGCCAGCAGCCAAGAACGGGATTTCTATAATTCACCCCTCCACTTT. Translated: CASSQERDFYNSPLHF. The chain carries TRBV4-1 and TRBJ1-6, with no clear D. Germline values: CDR1 MGHRA, CDR2 YSYEKL. This CDR3 has 16 residues. Trimming removed 0 bases from V and 3 bases from J, with 9 bases in between.

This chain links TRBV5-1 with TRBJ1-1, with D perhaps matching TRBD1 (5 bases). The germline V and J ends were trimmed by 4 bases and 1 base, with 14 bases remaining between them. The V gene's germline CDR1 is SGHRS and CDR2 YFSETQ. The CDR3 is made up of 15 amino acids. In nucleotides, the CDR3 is TGCGCCAGCAGCCTCCCGGGGGGTCCGAACACTGAAGCTTTCTTT. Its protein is CASSLPGGPNTEAFF.

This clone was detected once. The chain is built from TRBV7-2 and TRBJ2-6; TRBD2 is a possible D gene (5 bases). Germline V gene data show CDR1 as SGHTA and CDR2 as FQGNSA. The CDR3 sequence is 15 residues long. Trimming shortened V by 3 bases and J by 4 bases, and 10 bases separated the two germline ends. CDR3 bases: TGTGCCAGCAGCTTGTCGGGGTCCGGGGCCAACGTCCTGACTTTC. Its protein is CASSLSGSGANVLTF.

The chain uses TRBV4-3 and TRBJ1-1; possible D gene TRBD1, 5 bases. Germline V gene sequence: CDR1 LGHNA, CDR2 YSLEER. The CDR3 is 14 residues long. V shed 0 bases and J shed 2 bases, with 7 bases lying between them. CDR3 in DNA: TGCGCCAGCAGCCAAGACAGGGCAAACACTGAAGCTTTCTTT. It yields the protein CASSQDRANTEAFF.

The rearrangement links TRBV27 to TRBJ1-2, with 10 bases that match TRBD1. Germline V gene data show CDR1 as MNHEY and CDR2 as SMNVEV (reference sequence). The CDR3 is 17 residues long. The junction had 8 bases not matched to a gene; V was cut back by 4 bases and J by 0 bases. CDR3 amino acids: CASSSRQGAIANYGYTF. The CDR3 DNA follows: TGTGCCAGCAGTTCCAGACAGGGGGCGATCGCTAACTATGGCTACACCTTC.

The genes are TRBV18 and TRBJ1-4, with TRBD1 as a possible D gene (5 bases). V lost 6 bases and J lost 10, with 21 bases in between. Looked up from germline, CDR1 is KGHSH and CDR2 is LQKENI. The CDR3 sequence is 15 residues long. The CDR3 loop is CASSPAGGGDGKLFF. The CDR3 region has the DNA TGTGCCAGCTCCCCGGCGGGGGGAGGTGACGGAAAACTGTTTTTT. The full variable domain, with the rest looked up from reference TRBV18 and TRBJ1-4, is NAGVMQNPRHLVRRRGQEARLRCSPMKGHSHVYWYRQLPEEGLKFMVYLQKENIIDESGMPKERFSAEFPKEGPSILRIQQVVRGDSAAYFCASSPAGGGDGKLFFGSGTQLSVL.